Listed here are 3 T cell receptor beta chains from one sample, sequenced in a study of control samples from healthy donors and cancer patients. Assay used: immunoSEQ multiplex PCR; TCRdb lists only in-frame clones, some missing. The sample records some 210,000 clones, roughly nine tenths being singletons. The sequenced sample consisted of blood. These TCRs come from a man aged 30 to 39 in good health.

The chain links TRBV19 to TRBJ2-3, with a tentative D call TRBD2 (6 bases). CDR1 and CDR2 (germline): LNHDA, SQIVND (reference sequence). V gave up 3 bases and J gave up 6 bases, with 16 bases separating them. CDR3 length equals 15 residues. The CDR3 spells CASSMGTPKMDTQYF. The DNA of the CDR3 is TGTGCCAGTAGTATGGGGACTCCCAAGATGGATACGCAGTATTTT.

CDR3: CASSQARADTGELFF. The CDR3 nucleotides read TGTGCCAGCAGCCAAGCCCGGGCCGACACCGGGGAGCTGTTTTTT. V and J are TRBV3-1 (or the pseudogene TRBV3-2) and TRBJ2-2; D gene unclear. The V and J ends lost 1 base and 3 bases respectively, with 9 bases between them. The CDR3 spans 15 residues. Germline lookup yields CDR1 LGHDT and CDR2 YNNKEL (reference sequence).

This clone was seen once. The CDR3 DNA reads as TGCAGCGTTCCTCCGGGACTGAACACTGAAGCTTTCTTT. Translating it yields CSVPPGLNTEAFF. The chain joins TRBV29-1 to TRBJ1-1; maybe TRBD1 (5 bases). Between the trimmed V and J ends, which lost 5 bases and 0 bases, there was a span of 10 bases. Germline CDR1 SQVTM, CDR2 ANQGSEA. The CDR3 contains 13 residues.